This TCR beta chain originates from a study of radiotherapy plus CTLA-4 blockade in lung cancer. Study-level background: Objective responses were recorded in around 18% of patients, with disease control recorded in 25% to 40%.

The ends were cut back, 0 bases at V and 2 bases at J, with 13 bases in the middle. Looked up from germline, CDR1 is SGHDT and CDR2 is YYEEEE. This CDR3 spans 16 amino acids. Some clones are missing from TCRdb's copy, which holds only in-frame ones; the method was immunoSEQ multiplex PCR. Here the sample spans 62,000 or so clones, roughly 85% being singletons. Overall study results and limits: Early shifts in blood T cell clones, with interferon-beta, reportedly predicted response best. In blood, after radiotherapy plus ipilimumab, tumor-derived TCR clones expanded.

On this clone: Its cognate antigen is unknown.

The material sequenced was peripheral blood, taken from a patient treated with radiotherapy plus ipilimumab. The chain joins TRBV5-6 to TRBJ2-3; possibly TRBD2 for D (5 bases). The clonotype was recovered from a human donor with non-small cell lung cancer who had a complete response to radiotherapy plus ipilimumab. CDR3 in DNA: TGTGCCAGCAGCTTGGCCGAGGGTTTCTTCACAGATACGCAGTATTTT. Translation gives CASSLAEGFFTDTQYF.